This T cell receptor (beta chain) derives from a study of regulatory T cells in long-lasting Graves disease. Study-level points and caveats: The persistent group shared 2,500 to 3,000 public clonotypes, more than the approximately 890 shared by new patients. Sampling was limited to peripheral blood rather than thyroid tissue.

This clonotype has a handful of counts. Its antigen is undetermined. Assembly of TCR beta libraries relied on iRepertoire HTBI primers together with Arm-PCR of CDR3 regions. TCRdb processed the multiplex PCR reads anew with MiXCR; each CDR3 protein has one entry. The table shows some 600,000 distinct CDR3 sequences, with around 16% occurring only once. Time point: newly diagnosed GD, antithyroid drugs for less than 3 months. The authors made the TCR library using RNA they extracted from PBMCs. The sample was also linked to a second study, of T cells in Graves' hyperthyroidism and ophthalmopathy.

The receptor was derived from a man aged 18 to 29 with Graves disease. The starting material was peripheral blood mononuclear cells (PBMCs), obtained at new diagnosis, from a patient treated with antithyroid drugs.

CDR3 sequence reads: CARKGMDQETQYF. CDR3 nucleotides: TGTGCCAGGAAAGGAATGGACCAAGAGACCCAGTACTTC. This chain connects TRBV27 to TRBJ2-5; D call uncertain. Trimming cost V 9 bases and J 0 bases, with 11 bases left between them. The length of the CDR3 is 13 residues. Germline V gene lookup returns CDR1 MNHEY and CDR2 SMNVEV (reference sequence).